This TCR beta chain was found in a study of early T cells in non-severe SARS-CoV-2 infection. Turning to the study itself: From unsorted whole blood, bulk RNA was sequenced, and the chains remained unpaired.

Trimming took off 5 bases at V and 4 bases at J, with 15 bases between the two ends. The CDR3 has 14 residues. TCRdb ran MiXCR on the 5' RACE reads and lists one entry per CDR3 protein. The repertoire holds approximately 70,000 distinct CDR3 sequences, with 10% as singletons. Whole-study findings and limits: VDJdb matching, biased toward anti-spike CD8 responses, missed private and CD4 specificities.

This clonotype appeared a few times. The antigen is not known. V is TRBV12-3 or TRBV12-4 and J is TRBJ2-7; D is unresolved. This clonotype was obtained from an adult who was a healthcare worker with PCR-confirmed SARS-CoV-2 infection or an uninfected control (not recorded which). The sequenced sample was whole blood, obtained at baseline. This chain's CDR3 is CASSPRHGHYEQYF. The CDR3 DNA reads as TGTGCCAGCAGTCCCCGACACGGTCATTACGAGCAGTACTTC.